This T cell receptor (beta chain) was identified during a study of control samples from healthy donors and cancer patients. Assay used: immunoSEQ multiplex PCR; TCRdb lists only in-frame clones, some missing. The top ten clones hold 2.4% of a sample with roughly 150,000 clones, 93% of them seen once. The V gene end was trimmed by 3 bases and the J gene end by 4 bases; junction bases not matched to a gene: 3. Germline values: CDR1 MNHEY, CDR2 SMNVEV (reference sequence). The CDR3 spans 14 residues. This sequence was found in a man in his forties or fifties in good health. The chain recombines TRBV27 with TRBJ2-1; TRBD2 matches 7 bases. The sequenced sample consisted of blood. DNA for the CDR3: TGTGCCAGCAGTTTTGGCGGGAGATACAATGAGCAGTTCTTC. Amino acids: CASSFGGRYNEQFF.